The 25 T cell receptor beta chains given below trace back to one sample, sequenced in a study of regulatory T cells in long-lasting Graves disease. To make TCR beta libraries, researchers used iRepertoire HTBI primers and Arm-PCR of CDR3 regions. TCRdb independently ran MiXCR on the multiplex PCR reads; one entry per CDR3 protein. The sample lists about 660,000 distinct CDR3 sequences; 25% to 35% were seen once. Sample time point: persistent/refractory GD, antithyroid drugs over 5 years with positive TRAb. PBMCs provided the RNA from which the TCR library was made. The starting material was peripheral blood mononuclear cells (PBMCs), obtained when the disease was refractory, from a patient treated with antithyroid drugs. The receptors were gathered from a female donor with Graves disease.

This rearrangement joins TRBV27 to TRBJ1-2; D call uncertain. CDR1 is MNHEY and CDR2 is SMNVEV in the germline V gene (reference sequence). This CDR3 has 12 residues. V was trimmed by 10 bases and J by 6 bases, leaving 15 bases between them. The CDR3 nucleotides read TGTGCCACCGGCCGGGTTGATGATGGCTACACCTTC. It yields the protein CATGRVDDGYTF.

Comments on this clonotype: Compared with germline, one end of the junction differs, possibly owing to a read error. The chain carries TRBV16 and TRBJ1-4, with TRBD1 identical over 10 bases. CDR3 size: 15 residues. Per germline, CDR1 KGHSY and CDR2 FQNENV. The DNA of the CDR3 is TGTGCCAGCAGCCACGGGACAGGGGCGTCTGAAAAACTGTCTTTT. Translation: CASSHGTGASEKLSF.

This clonotype was seen more than once but under ten times. This sequence joins TRBV20-1 and TRBJ1-6, with D possibly TRBD1 on 5 matching bases. V gave up 6 bases and J gave up 7 bases, with 10 bases separating them. This CDR3 region has 12 residues. The V gene's germline CDR1 is DFQATT and CDR2 SNEGSKA (reference sequence). CDR3 DNA: TGCAGTGCCAAGAACAGGAATTCACCCCTCCACTTT. This sequence encodes CSAKNRNSPLHF.

This clonotype was seen repeatedly, ten times or more. The CDR3 nucleotides are TGTGCCAGCAGTTTTCGGGACAGTACCTATGGCTACACCTTC. It encodes CASSFRDSTYGYTF. V is TRBV12-3 or TRBV12-4 and J is TRBJ1-2; TRBD1 matches at 7 bases. With V trimmed by 3 bases and J by 4 bases, 5 bases remained unmatched. This CDR3 is 14 amino acids long.

This clonotype was seen at least ten times. The chain uses TRBV28 and TRBJ2-7, with D possibly TRBD2 on 6 matching bases. V was pared by 5 bases and J by 1 base, with 9 bases between. This CDR3 has 13 amino acids. Looked up from germline, CDR1 is MDHEN and CDR2 is SYDVKM. The chain's CDR3 is CASSLGRSYEQYF. CDR3 in DNA: TGTGCCAGCAGTCTCGGGAGATCCTACGAGCAGTACTTC.

This clonotype has just a few counts. The J gene is TRBJ2-7, the V gene TRBV27; D perhaps matches TRBD2 (5 bases). With 2 bases removed from V and 1 base from J, the gap between germline ends came to 12 bases. CDR1 is MNHEY, CDR2 SMNVEV, per germline (reference sequence). This CDR3 region has 15 residues. The CDR3: CASSLMLAVSYEQYF. The CDR3 DNA reads as TGTGCCAGCAGTTTAATGCTAGCCGTGTCCTACGAGCAGTACTTC.

CDR3 loop: CASSLLGRGALAFF. The CDR3 DNA is TGTGCCAGCAGTTTACTGGGACGGGGGGCGCTGGCTTTCTTT. J is TRBJ1-1 and V is TRBV12-3 or TRBV12-4; tentatively, D is TRBD1 (6 bases). CDR3 length: 14 amino acids. The V end was cut by 2 bases, the J end by 11 bases, with 18 bases between.

This clonotype has a handful of counts. This chain uses TRBV3-1 with TRBJ1-1, with D perhaps TRBD1 (6 bases). Germline CDR1 and CDR2: LGHDT and YNNKEL (reference sequence). This CDR3 is built from 16 residues. Between the trimmed V and J ends, which lost 4 bases and 4 bases, there was a span of 19 bases. The DNA for the CDR3 is TGTGCCAGCAGCCCGGGAACAGGGCTATCGAGCACTGAAGCTTTCTTT. Translating it yields CASSPGTGLSSTEAFF. The whole variable domain, filled in from reference TRBV3-1 and TRBJ1-1, reads DTAVSQTPKYLVTQMGNDKSIKCEQNLGHDTMYWYKQDSKKFLKIMFSYNNKELIINETVPNRFSPKSPDKAHLNLHINSLELGDSAVYFCASSPGTGLSSTEAFFGQGTRLTVV.

This chain connects TRBV29-1 to TRBJ2-7; maybe TRBD1 (5 bases). The CDR3 length is 13 residues. Germline CDR1 SQVTM, CDR2 ANQGSEA. V lost 1 base and J 3 bases, leaving 10 bases between the germline ends. CDR3 protein: CSVEGQGGYEQYF. The CDR3 coding sequence is TGCAGCGTTGAAGGCCAGGGCGGCTACGAGCAGTACTTC.

The rearrangement uses TRBV6-1 and TRBJ1-4; TRBD1 is a possible D gene (6 bases). V dropped 6 bases and J dropped 4 bases, with 15 bases sitting between them. The CDR3 contains 15 residues. Germline CDR1 reads MNHNS; CDR2 reads SASEGT. This chain's CDR3 is CASRPGGALNEKLFF. CDR3 coding DNA: TGTGCCAGCAGACCCGGGGGGGCGCTTAATGAAAAACTGTTTTTT.

V gene TRBV20-1 combines with J gene TRBJ1-3; maybe TRBD1 (6 bases). Trimming removed 5 bases from V and 4 bases from J, with 12 bases in between. CDR1 is DFQATT, CDR2 SNEGSKA, per germline (reference sequence). CDR3 size: 13 residues. Here the CDR3 DNA reads TGCAGTGCTTCTCAGGGGCGAGGAAACACCATATATTTT. It is translated as CSASQGRGNTIYF.

This clonotype has a handful of counts. The gene calls are TRBV7-2 and TRBJ2-7; D not resolved. V was pared by 1 base and J by 2 bases, with 9 bases between. CDR3 length: 14 amino acids. The germline CDR1 and CDR2 sequences are SGHTA and FQGNSA. The CDR3 DNA reads TGTGCCAGCAGCTTAGTACAGATAACCTACGAGCAGTACTTC. The encoded protein is CASSLVQITYEQYF.

To note about this clonotype: This may come from a read error, since a much larger clone is one base off. V and J are TRBV6-9 and TRBJ1-2; 7 positions agree with TRBD1. The V gene's germline CDR1 is MNHGY and CDR2 SVAAGI. The CDR3 is 19 residues long. Trimming at V came to 4 bases and at J to 2 bases, leaving 19 bases not matched to a gene. The CDR3 region is CASSCSRVTGASDNYGYTF. The CDR3 nucleotides read TGTGCCAGCAGTTGCTCGCGAGTTACAGGGGCATCTGACAACTATGGCTACACCTTC.

The chain combines TRBV6-2 or TRBV6-3 with TRBJ2-3, with 10 bases lining up with TRBD1. Germline trimming cut 2 bases from V and 0 bases from J; bases unmatched to any gene: 14. The CDR3 spans 20 residues. Germline V lookup: CDR1 MNHEY, CDR2 SVGEGT. The CDR3: CASSYPGTGVTRESTDTQYF. The DNA of the CDR3 is TGTGCCAGCAGTTACCCGGGGACAGGGGTCACGCGGGAGAGCACAGATACGCAGTATTTT.

The V gene is TRBV19, the J gene TRBJ1-5; 8 bases line up with TRBD1. The CDR3 spans 14 residues. Looked up from germline, CDR1 is LNHDA and CDR2 is SQIVND (reference sequence). V lost 6 bases, J lost 2 bases, and 3 bases stayed unmatched. The CDR3: CASRDRERNQPQHF. The CDR3 nucleotides are TGTGCCAGTAGGGACAGGGAACGCAATCAGCCCCAGCATTTT.

This clonotype was picked up many times. The chain links TRBV20-1 to TRBJ2-7; 7 nucleotides line up with TRBD2. This CDR3 is built from 16 residues. Trimming cost V 0 bases and J 0 bases; bases outside gene matches: 8. CDR1 is DFQATT and CDR2 is SNEGSKA in the germline V gene (reference sequence). CDR3 DNA sequence: TGCAGTGCTAGAGATGTAACAGCGGGGAGCTCCTACGAGCAGTACTTC. This gives the protein CSARDVTAGSSYEQYF.

This clonotype was counted ten times or more. This rearrangement joins TRBV11-2 to TRBJ2-5; D gene ambiguous. V lost 0 bases, J lost 1 base, and 6 bases lay in between. This CDR3 comprises 14 residues. Looked up from germline, CDR1 is SGHAT and CDR2 is FQNNGV. CDR3 DNA sequence: TGTGCCAGCAGCTTAGAAAGGGTCCAAGAGACCCAGTACTTC. This encodes CASSLERVQETQYF.

This clonotype was observed a few times. The V gene is TRBV19, the J gene TRBJ1-5, with no clear D. CDR3 length: 16 amino acids. With 1 base removed from V and 2 bases from J, the gap between germline ends came to 12 bases. From germline, CDR1 is LNHDA and CDR2 SQIVND (reference sequence). CDR3 in amino acids: CASSIGRVSGNQPQHF. CDR3 DNA: TGTGCCAGTAGTATAGGGAGGGTTTCGGGCAATCAGCCCCAGCATTTT.

The chain employs TRBV6-1 and TRBJ1-4; D gene uncertain. The CDR3 contains 15 residues. Looked up from germline, CDR1 is MNHNS and CDR2 is SASEGT. V was clipped by 7 bases and J by 0 bases, with 12 bases between them. The CDR3 nucleotides are TGTGCCAGCAAACCTTCGGACGCAACTAATGAAAAACTGTTTTTT. It yields the protein CASKPSDATNEKLFF.

V gene TRBV20-1 combines with J gene TRBJ1-1; D is unresolved. This CDR3 has 13 residues. The germline V gene has CDR1 DFQATT and CDR2 SNEGSKA (reference sequence). The V end was cut by 0 bases, the J end by 5 bases, with 10 bases between. CDR3: CSARDSRRTEAFF. The CDR3 region has the DNA TGCAGTGCTAGAGACTCCCGGCGGACTGAAGCTTTCTTT.

This clonotype was observed a few times. The chain carries TRBV30 and TRBJ1-1, with D possibly TRBD1 on 5 matching bases. V lost 4 bases, J lost 6 bases, and 9 bases lay in between. The CDR3 loop spans 11 amino acids. Germline-derived CDR1 and CDR2 are GTSNPN and SVGIG (reference sequence). CDR3 sequence: CAWNRRAEAFF. The CDR3 bases are TGTGCCTGGAACCGCAGGGCTGAAGCTTTCTTT. Variable domain in full (rest from reference TRBV30 and TRBJ1-1): SQTIHQWPATLVQPVGSPLSLECTVEGTSNPNLYWYRQAAGRGLQLLFYSVGIGQISSEVPQNLSASRPQDRQFILSSKKLLLSDSGFYLCAWNRRAEAFFGQGTRLTVV.

V is TRBV12-5 and J is TRBJ1-3; D is unresolved. V dropped 3 bases and J dropped 0 bases, with 12 bases sitting between them. Germline V gene sequence: CDR1 LGHNT, CDR2 FRNRAP. The CDR3 loop spans 16 amino acids. CDR3 region: CASGFFLRASGNTIYF. Here the CDR3 DNA reads TGTGCTAGTGGTTTCTTTCTTCGGGCCTCTGGAAACACCATATATTTT.

The chain combines TRBV6-1 with TRBJ1-5; tentatively, D is TRBD1 (5 bases). The ends were cut back, 8 bases at V and 5 bases at J, with 16 bases in the middle. The germline gives CDR1 MNHNS, CDR2 SASEGT. This CDR3 contains 14 residues. CDR3 in amino acids: CASSERQTYQPQHF. In nucleotides, the CDR3 is TGTGCCAGCTCCGAACGACAGACATATCAGCCCCAGCATTTT.

V and J are TRBV20-1 and TRBJ1-5; 10 bases agree with TRBD1. The CDR3 runs to 17 residues. Germline loops: CDR1 DFQATT, CDR2 SNEGSKA (reference sequence). V shed 5 bases and J 0 bases; nucleotides not matched to a gene: 10. This chain's CDR3 is CSAVSQGQGYSNQPQHF. The CDR3 DNA follows: TGCAGTGCTGTCTCCCAGGGACAGGGGTATAGCAATCAGCCCCAGCATTTT.

This clonotype was counted ten times or more. V and J are TRBV12-3 or TRBV12-4 and TRBJ2-4, with 13 positions matching TRBD2. The CDR3 is 17 amino acids. V shed 5 bases and J 3 bases; nucleotides not matched to a gene: 7. The CDR3 sequence is CASSNLGLAGVKNIQYF. CDR3 sequence (DNA): TGTGCCAGCAGTAACCTCGGACTAGCGGGAGTCAAAAACATTCAGTACTTC.